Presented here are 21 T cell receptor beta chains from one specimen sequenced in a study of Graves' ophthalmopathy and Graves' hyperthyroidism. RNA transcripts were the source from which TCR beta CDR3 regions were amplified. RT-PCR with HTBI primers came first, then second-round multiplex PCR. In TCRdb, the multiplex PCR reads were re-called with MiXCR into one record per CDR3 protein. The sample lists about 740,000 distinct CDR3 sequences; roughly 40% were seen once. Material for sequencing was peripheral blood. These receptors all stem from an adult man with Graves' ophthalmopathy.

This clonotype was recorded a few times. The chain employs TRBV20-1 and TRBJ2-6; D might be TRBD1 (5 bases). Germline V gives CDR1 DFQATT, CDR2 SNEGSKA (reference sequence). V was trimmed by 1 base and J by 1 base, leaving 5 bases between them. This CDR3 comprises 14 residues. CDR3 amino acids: CSARGQSGANVLTF. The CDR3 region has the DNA TGCAGTGCTAGAGGACAGTCTGGGGCCAACGTCCTGACTTTC.

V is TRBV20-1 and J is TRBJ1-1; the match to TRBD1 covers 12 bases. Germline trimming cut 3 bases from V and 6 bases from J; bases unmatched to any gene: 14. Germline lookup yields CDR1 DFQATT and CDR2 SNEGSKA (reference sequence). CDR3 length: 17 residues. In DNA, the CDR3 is TGCAGTGCTAGGGATCCGGGACAGGGGGCGAGAAGGTCTGAAGCTTTCTTT. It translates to CSARDPGQGARRSEAFF.

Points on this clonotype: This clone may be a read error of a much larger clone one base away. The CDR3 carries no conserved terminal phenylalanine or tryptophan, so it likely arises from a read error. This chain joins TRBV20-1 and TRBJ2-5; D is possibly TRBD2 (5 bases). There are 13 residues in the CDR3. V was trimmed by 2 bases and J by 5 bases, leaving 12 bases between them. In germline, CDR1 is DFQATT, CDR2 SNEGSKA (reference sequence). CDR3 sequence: CSARSRRGETQYL. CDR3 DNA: TGCAGTGCTAGATCACGGAGAGGGGAGACCCAGTACCTC.

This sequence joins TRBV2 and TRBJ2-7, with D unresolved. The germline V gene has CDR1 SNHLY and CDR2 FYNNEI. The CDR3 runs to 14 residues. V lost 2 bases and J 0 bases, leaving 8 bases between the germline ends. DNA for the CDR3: TGTGCCAGCAGTGAAAAGGCTTTCTCCTACGAGCAGTACTTC. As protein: CASSEKAFSYEQYF. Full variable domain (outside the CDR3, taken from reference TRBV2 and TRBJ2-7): EPEVTQTPSHQVTQMGQEVILRCVPISNHLYFYWYRQILGQKVEFLVSFYNNEISEKSEIFDDQFSVERPDGSNFTLKIRSTKLEDSAMYFCASSEKAFSYEQYFGPGTRLTVT.

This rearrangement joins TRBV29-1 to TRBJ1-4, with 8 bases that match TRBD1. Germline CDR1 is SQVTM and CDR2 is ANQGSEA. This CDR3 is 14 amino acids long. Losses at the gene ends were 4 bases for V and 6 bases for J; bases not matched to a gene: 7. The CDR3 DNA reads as TGCAGCGTTGGCGGACAGGGAGGAGATGAAAAACTGTTTTTT. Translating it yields CSVGGQGGDEKLFF. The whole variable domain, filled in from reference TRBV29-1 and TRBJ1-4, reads SAVISQKPSRDICQRGTSLTIQCQVDSQVTMMFWYRQQPGQSLTLIATANQGSEATYESGFVIDKFPISRPNLTFSTLTVSNMSPEDSSIYLCSVGGQGGDEKLFFGSGTQLSVL.

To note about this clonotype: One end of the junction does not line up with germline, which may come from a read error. The CDR3 sequence: CASTTSSGANALTF. In DNA form, the CDR3 reads TGTGCCAGCACAACTAGCTCTGGGGCCAACGCCCTGACTTTC. The chain uses TRBV7-9 and TRBJ2-6; D is possibly TRBD2 (6 bases). Germline V CDR1 and CDR2: SEHNR, FQNEAQ (reference sequence). This CDR3 is built from 14 residues.

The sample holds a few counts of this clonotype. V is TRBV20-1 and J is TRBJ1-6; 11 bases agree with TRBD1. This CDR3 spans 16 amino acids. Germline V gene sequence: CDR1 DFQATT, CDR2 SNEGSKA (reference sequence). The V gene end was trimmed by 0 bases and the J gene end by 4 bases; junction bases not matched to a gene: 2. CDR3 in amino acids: CSAREDRGRYNSPLHF. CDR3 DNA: TGCAGTGCTAGAGAGGACAGGGGGCGGTATAATTCACCCCTCCACTTT.

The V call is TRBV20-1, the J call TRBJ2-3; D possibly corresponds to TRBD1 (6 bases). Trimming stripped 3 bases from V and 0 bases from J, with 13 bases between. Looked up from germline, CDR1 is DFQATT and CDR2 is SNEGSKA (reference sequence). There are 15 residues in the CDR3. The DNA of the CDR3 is TGCAGTGCTAGCCCGTGGACAGAGAGCACAGATACGCAGTATTTT. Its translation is CSASPWTESTDTQYF.

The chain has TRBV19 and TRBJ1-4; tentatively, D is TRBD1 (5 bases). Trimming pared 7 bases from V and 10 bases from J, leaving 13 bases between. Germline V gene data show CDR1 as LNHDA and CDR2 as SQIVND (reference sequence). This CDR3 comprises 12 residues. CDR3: CASTDGRGKLFF. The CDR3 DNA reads TGTGCCAGTACCGATGGGAGGGGAAAACTGTTTTTT.

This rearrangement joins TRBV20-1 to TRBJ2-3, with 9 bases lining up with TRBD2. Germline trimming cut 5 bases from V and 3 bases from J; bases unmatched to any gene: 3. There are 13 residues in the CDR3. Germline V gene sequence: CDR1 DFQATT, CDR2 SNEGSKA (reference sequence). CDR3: CSAGREGTDTQYF. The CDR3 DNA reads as TGCAGTGCTGGGCGGGAGGGGACAGATACGCAGTATTTT.

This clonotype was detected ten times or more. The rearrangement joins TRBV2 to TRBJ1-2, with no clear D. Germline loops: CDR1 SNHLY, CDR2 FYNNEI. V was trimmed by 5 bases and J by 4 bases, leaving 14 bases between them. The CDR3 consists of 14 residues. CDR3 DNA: TGTGCCAGCAGTATCTACACGACATTCTATGGCTACACCTTC. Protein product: CASSIYTTFYGYTF. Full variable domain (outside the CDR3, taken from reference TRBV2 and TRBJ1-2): EPEVTQTPSHQVTQMGQEVILRCVPISNHLYFYWYRQILGQKVEFLVSFYNNEISEKSEIFDDQFSVERPDGSNFTLKIRSTKLEDSAMYFCASSIYTTFYGYTFGSGTRLTVV.

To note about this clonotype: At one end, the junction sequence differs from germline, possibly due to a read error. CDR3 DNA: TGTGCTAGTGGTTTGCTCGTTCAGGGGCGACAGGGGAACACCGGGAAGCTGTTTTTT. Translation gives CASGLLVQGRQGNTGKLFF. The chain uses TRBV12-5 and TRBJ2-2; 8 bases agree with TRBD1. The CDR3 covers 19 residues. Germline V lookup: CDR1 LGHNT, CDR2 FRNRAP. The variable domain in full, completed from reference TRBV12-5 and TRBJ2-2, reads DARVTQTPRHKVTEMGQEVTMRCQPILGHNTVFWYRQTMMQGLELLAYFRNRAPLDDSGMPKDRFSAEMPDATLATLKIQPSEPRDSAVYFCASGLLVQGRQGNTGKLFFGEGSRLTVL.

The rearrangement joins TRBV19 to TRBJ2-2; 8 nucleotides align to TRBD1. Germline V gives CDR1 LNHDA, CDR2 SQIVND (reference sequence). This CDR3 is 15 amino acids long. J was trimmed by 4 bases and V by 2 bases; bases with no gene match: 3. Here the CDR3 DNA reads TGTGCCAGTAGTATAACAGGGGGACGCACCGGGGAGCTGTTTTTT. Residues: CASSITGGRTGELFF.

CDR3 coding DNA: TGCGCCACCCAAAAGGACAGCTATGGCTACACCTTC. It translates to CATQKDSYGYTF. The chain recombines TRBV10-2 with TRBJ1-2; weak D call: TRBD1 (6 bases). The V gene's germline CDR1 is WSHSY and CDR2 SAAADI. Trimming removed 10 bases from V and 4 bases from J, with 13 bases in between. CDR3 length: 12 amino acids.

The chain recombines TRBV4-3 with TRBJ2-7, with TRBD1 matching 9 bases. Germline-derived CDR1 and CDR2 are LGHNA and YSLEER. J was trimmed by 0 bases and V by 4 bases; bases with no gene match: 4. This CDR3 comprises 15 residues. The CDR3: CASSRDRGGSYEQYF. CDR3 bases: TGCGCCAGCAGCCGAGACAGGGGGGGCTCCTACGAGCAGTACTTC.

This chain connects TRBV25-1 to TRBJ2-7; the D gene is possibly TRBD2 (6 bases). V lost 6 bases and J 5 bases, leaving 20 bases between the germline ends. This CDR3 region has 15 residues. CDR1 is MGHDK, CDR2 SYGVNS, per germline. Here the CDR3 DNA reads TGTGCCAGCAGCGTTGGGGTCGGGAGTGTGAACGAGCAGTACTTC. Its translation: CASSVGVGSVNEQYF.

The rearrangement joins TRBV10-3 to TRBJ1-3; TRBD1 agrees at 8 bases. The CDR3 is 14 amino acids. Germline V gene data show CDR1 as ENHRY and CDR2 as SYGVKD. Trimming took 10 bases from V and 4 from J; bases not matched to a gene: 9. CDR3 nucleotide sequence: TGTGCCACCGCGACAGGGGCTGGAGGAAACACCATATATTTT. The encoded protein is CATATGAGGNTIYF.

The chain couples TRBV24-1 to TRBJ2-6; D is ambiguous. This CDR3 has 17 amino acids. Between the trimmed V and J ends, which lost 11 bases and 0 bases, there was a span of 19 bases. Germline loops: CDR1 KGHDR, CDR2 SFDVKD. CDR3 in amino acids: CASRPTGRFSGANVLTF. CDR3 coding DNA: TGTGCCAGCAGGCCTACCGGGCGGTTCTCTGGGGCCAACGTCCTGACTTTC.

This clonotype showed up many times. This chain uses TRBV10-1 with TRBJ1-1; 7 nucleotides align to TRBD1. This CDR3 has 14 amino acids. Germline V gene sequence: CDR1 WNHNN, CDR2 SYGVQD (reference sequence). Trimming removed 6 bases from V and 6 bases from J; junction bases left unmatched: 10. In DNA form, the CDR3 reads TGCGCCAGCAGCCCTGGACAGGTACCCTCTGAAGCTTTCTTT. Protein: CASSPGQVPSEAFF.

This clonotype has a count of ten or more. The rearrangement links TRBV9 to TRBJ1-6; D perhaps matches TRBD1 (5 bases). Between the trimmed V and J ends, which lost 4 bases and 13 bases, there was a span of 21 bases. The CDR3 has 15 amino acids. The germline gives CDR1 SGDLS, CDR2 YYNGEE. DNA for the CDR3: TGTGCCAGCAGCCCGAGAGGGACGGACTCGTGGCCCCTCCACTTT. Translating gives CASSPRGTDSWPLHF.

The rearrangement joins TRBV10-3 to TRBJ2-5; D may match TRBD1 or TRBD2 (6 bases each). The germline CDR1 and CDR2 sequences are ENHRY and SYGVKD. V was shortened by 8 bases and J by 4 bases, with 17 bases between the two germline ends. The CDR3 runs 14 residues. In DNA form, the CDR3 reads TGTGCCATCGGGGTGGGGGGCGCGGGAGAGACCCAGTACTTC. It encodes CAIGVGGAGETQYF.